This TCR beta chain originates from a study of T cells in tumors after PD-1 blockade. Study-wide background: Either cemiplimab 350 mg every 2 weeks or pembrolizumab 200 mg every 3 weeks was given. Some patients also took daily vismodegib 150 mg during anti-PD-1 treatment.

TCRdb's copy holds only in-frame clones and misses some; the assay was immunoSEQ multiplex PCR. The sample includes 4,500 to 7,000 clones, around 83% seen only once; the top ten take around half. This clone has a handful of counts. Germline V gene sequence: CDR1 SGHDT, CDR2 YYEEEE. The V gene lost 2 bases and the J gene lost 7 bases, with 18 bases spanning the gap. The CDR3 is 15 residues long. This specimen consisted of PBMCs, obtained after anti-PD-1 therapy. The receptor's source is a human donor with advanced basal cell or squamous cell carcinoma (not recorded which). V gene TRBV5-6 combines with J gene TRBJ1-1; possibly TRBD1 for D (5 bases). In nucleotides, the CDR3 is TGTGCCAGCAGCTTTTATCTTGGGGGAAGGGGTGAAGCTTTCTTT. Protein: CASSFYLGGRGEAFF.